This TCR beta chain is drawn from a study of response to subunit inactivated influenza vaccine. Study-wide findings and caveats: Every seasonal influenza vaccination brings in few new T cells, the authors suggested.

There are many counts of this clonotype. Antigen specificity is unknown. From the RT-PCR reads, TCRdb called clonotypes with MiXCR, one entry per CDR3 protein. The sample has around 760,000 distinct CDR3 sequences; about 15% are singletons. This sequence originates from a man aged 50-59 years who received an inactivated influenza vaccine. Sequenced material: PBMCs from blood, taken around two weeks before vaccination.

Written as DNA, the CDR3 is TGCGCCAGCAGCCAAGGGGGGGAACAGCCCCAGCATTTT. Translating gives CASSQGGEQPQHF. This chain uses TRBV4-3 with TRBJ1-5; TRBD1 is a possible D gene (5 bases). V shed 1 base and J shed 7 bases, with 8 bases lying between them. From germline, CDR1 is LGHNA and CDR2 YSLEER. The CDR3 sequence is 13 residues long.